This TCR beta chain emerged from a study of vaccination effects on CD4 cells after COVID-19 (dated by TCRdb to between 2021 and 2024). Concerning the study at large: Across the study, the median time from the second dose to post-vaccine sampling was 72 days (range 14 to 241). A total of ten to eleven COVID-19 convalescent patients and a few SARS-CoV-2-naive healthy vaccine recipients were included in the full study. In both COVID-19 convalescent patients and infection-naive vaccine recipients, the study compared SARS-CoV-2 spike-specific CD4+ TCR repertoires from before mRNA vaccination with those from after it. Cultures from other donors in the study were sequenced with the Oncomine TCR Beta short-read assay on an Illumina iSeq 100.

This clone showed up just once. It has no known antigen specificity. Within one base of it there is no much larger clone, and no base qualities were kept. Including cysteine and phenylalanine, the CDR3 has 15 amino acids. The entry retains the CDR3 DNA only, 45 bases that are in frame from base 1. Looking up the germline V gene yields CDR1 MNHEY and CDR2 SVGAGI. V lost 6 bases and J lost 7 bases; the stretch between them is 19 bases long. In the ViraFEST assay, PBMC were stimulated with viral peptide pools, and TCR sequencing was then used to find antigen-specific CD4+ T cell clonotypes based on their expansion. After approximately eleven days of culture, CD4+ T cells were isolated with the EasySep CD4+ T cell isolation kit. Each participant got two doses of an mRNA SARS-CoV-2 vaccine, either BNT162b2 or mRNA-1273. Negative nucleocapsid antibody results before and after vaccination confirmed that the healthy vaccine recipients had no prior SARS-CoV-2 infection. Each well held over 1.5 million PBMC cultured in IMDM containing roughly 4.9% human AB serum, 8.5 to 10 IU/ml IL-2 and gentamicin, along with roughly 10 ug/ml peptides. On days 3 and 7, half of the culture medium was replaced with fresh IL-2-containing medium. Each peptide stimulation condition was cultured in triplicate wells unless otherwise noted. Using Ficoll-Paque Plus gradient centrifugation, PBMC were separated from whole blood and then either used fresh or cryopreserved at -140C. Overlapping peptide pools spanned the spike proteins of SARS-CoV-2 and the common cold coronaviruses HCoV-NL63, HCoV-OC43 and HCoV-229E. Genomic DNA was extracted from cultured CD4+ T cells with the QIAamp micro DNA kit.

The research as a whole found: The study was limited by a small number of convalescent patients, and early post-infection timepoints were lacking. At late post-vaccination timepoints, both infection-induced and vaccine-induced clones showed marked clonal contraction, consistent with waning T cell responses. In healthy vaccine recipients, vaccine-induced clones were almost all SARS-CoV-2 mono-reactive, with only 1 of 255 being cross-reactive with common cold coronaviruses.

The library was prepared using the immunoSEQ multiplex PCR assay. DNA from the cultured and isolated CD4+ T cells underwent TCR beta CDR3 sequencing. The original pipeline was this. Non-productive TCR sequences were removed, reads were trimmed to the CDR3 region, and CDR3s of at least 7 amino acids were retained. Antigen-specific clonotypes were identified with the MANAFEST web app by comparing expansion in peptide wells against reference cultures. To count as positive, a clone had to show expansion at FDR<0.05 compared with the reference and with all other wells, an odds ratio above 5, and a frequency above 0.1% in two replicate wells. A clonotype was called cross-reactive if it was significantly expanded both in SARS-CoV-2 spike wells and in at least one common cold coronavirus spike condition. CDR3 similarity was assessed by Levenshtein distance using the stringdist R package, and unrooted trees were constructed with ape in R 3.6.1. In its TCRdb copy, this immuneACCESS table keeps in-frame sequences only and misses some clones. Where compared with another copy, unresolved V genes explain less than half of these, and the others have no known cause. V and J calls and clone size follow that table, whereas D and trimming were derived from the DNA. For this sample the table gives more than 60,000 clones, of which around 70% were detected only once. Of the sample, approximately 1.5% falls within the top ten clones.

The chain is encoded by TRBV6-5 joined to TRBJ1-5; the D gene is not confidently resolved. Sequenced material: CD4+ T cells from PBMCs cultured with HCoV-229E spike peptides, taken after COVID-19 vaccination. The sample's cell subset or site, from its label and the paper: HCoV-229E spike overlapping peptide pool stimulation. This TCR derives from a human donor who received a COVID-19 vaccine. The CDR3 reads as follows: CASSANLAPTQPQHF. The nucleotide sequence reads TGTGCCAGCAGCGCTAACCTAGCACCCACCCAGCCCCAGCATTTT.